These 17 T cell receptor beta chains share one sample of origin, sequenced in a study of blood T cells in healthy people across ages. PCR was performed a second time for roughly 7 to 11 cycles using a sample-barcoded 5' primer and a J-beta primer mix. TCRdb analysed the 5' RACE reads with MiXCR anew, one entry per CDR3 protein. This table holds about 2 million distinct CDR3 sequences, about 50% found once. The specimen was blood. The receptors were sampled from a middle-aged woman in good health.

This clonotype occurred many times. The V gene is TRBV7-9, the J gene TRBJ2-5; a possible D gene is TRBD1 (6 bases). Trimming shortened V by 5 bases and J by 3 bases, and 10 bases separated the two germline ends. CDR3 length: 13 residues. The germline V gene has CDR1 SEHNR and CDR2 FQNEAQ (reference sequence). In DNA form, the CDR3 reads TGTGCCAGCAGCCCTACAGGGAAAGAGACCCAGTACTTC. Its protein is CASSPTGKETQYF.

The V and J genes are TRBV6-2 or TRBV6-3 and TRBJ2-1; 8 bases match TRBD2. CDR3 length: 14 residues. V dropped 2 bases and J dropped 7; count of bases not matched to a gene: 4. Germline V gene data show CDR1 as MNHEY and CDR2 as SVGEGT. As DNA, the CDR3 is TGTGCCAGCAGTTACGGGACTAGGAGGAATGAGCAGTTCTTC. Translation: CASSYGTRRNEQFF.

This clonotype was seen a handful of times. The chain is built from TRBV20-1 and TRBJ1-4; D unresolved. Looked up from germline, CDR1 is DFQATT and CDR2 is SNEGSKA (reference sequence). The CDR3 is 12 residues long. The V end lost 2 bases, the J end lost 3 bases, and 4 bases lay between the germline ends. CDR3 DNA: TGCAGTGCTAGACAGCCTAATGAAAAACTGTTTTTT. Amino acid sequence: CSARQPNEKLFF.

A few counts support this clonotype. The chain is built from TRBV20-1 and TRBJ2-1; no firm D call. The germline CDR1 and CDR2 sequences are DFQATT and SNEGSKA (reference sequence). The CDR3 covers 11 residues. Here the CDR3 DNA reads TGCAGCCAACCGGTGTACAATGAGCAGTTCTTC. Translation: CSQPVYNEQFF.

This clonotype was counted a few times. This chain links TRBV28 with TRBJ2-7; D gene uncertain. This CDR3 is 11 amino acids long. Germline V CDR1 and CDR2: MDHEN, SYDVKM. The germline V and J ends were trimmed by 6 bases and 6 bases, with 9 bases remaining between them. DNA for the CDR3: TGTGCCAGCAGAGGTGCCCTCGAGCAGTACTTC. This translates into CASRGALEQYF.

The rearrangement links TRBV11-2 to TRBJ2-1; 8 bases align to TRBD2. Trimming at V came to 0 bases and at J to 6 bases, leaving 13 bases not matched to a gene. Germline V gene lookup returns CDR1 SGHAT and CDR2 FQNNGV. This CDR3 contains 18 residues. The DNA of the CDR3 is TGTGCCAGCAGCTTAGATTGGAGGGGCGGGGGGTCTATCAATGAGCAGTTCTTC. Translated: CASSLDWRGGGSINEQFF.

This chain joins TRBV29-1 and TRBJ1-1; D gene uncertain. Trimming pared 7 bases from V and 1 base from J, leaving 10 bases between. The length of the CDR3 is 12 residues. CDR1 SQVTM and CDR2 ANQGSEA come from the germline V gene. CDR3 DNA: TGCAGCGAATTTAGGTCGAACACTGAAGCTTTCTTT. It translates to CSEFRSNTEAFF.

This clonotype was recorded once. The rearrangement joins TRBV21-1 to TRBJ2-5; TRBD1, the table's D call, lacks a check against the DNA. TRBV21-1 is shown as a pseudogene. The CDR3 has 17 amino acids. CDR3 nucleotide sequence: TGTGCCAGCAGCAAAGTATCGGTACAGGGAGTAGGAGAGACCCAGTACTTC. It codes for CASSKVSVQGVGETQYF.

A word on this clonotype: A read error may produce the germline difference seen at one junction end. The chain uses TRBV9 and TRBJ2-5, with 12 positions matching TRBD2. The CDR3 runs 18 residues. CDR1 and CDR2 from the germline V gene are SGDLS and YYNGEE. CDR3 loop: CTSSVALAGGRAQETQYF. CDR3 bases: TGTACCAGCAGCGTAGCTCTAGCGGGGGGGCGGGCCCAAGAGACCCAGTACTTC.

This clonotype came up a few times. The chain combines TRBV28 with TRBJ2-1, with D maybe TRBD1 (7 bases). The CDR3 covers 14 residues. V shed 5 bases and J shed 7 bases, with 15 bases lying between them. Germline V lookup: CDR1 MDHEN, CDR2 SYDVKM. The CDR3, as DNA: TGTGCCAGCAGTGGTGGCAGGGGGAGGAATGAGCAGTTCTTC. It is translated as CASSGGRGRNEQFF.

This clonotype has only a few counts. The V and J genes are TRBV27 and TRBJ2-3, with 8 bases matching TRBD2. The ends lost 6 bases at V and 3 bases at J; junction bases unmatched: 2. Germline loops: CDR1 MNHEY, CDR2 SMNVEV (reference sequence). The CDR3 has 13 amino acids. CDR3 in DNA: TGTGCCAGCAGAGCGGGGGAAACAGATACGCAGTATTTT. Its translation is CASRAGETDTQYF.

This clonotype has just a few counts. The CDR3 DNA sequence: TGTGCCAGCAGTGAATTTGGGGGGCAAGAGACCCAGTACTTC. Translating it yields CASSEFGGQETQYF. The chain recombines TRBV2 with TRBJ2-5; D perhaps matches TRBD2 (6 bases). CDR3 length: 14 amino acids. Trimming removed 2 bases from V and 2 bases from J, with 9 bases in between. Per germline, CDR1 SNHLY and CDR2 FYNNEI.

The rearrangement joins TRBV4-1 to TRBJ2-4; possibly TRBD1 for D (6 bases). This CDR3 contains 16 residues. Per germline, CDR1 MGHRA and CDR2 YSYEKL. V dropped 3 bases and J dropped 13 bases, with 25 bases sitting between them. The CDR3 region is CASSHEDRRIPDEQYF. In DNA, the CDR3 is TGCGCCAGCAGCCATGAAGACAGGCGCATCCCCGATGAGCAGTACTTC.

The chain links TRBV6-1 to TRBJ1-5, with D unclear. CDR1 and CDR2 (germline): MNHNS, SASEGT. The CDR3 contains 15 residues. The germline V and J ends were trimmed by 6 bases and 3 bases, with 15 bases remaining between them. The CDR3 sequence is CASRARAGNNQPQHF. The CDR3, as DNA: TGTGCCAGCAGGGCGAGGGCCGGGAACAATCAGCCCCAGCATTTT.

The rearrangement joins TRBV6-2 or TRBV6-3 to TRBJ2-3; 8 positions agree with TRBD1. This CDR3 is built from 18 residues. V trimming: 2 bases; J trimming: 4 bases; junction bases outside the gene matches: 14. The germline gives CDR1 MNHEY, CDR2 SVGEGT. The DNA for the CDR3 is TGTGCCAGCAGTTACAGGGCAGGGGGCGGAATTGTGTCAGATACGCAGTATTTT. Protein product: CASSYRAGGGIVSDTQYF.

CDR3 sequence reads: CASIVGQGRGVAQYF. The CDR3 coding sequence is TGTGCCAGCATCGTGGGACAGGGCCGAGGTGTGGCCCAGTACTTC. This sequence joins TRBV7-2 and TRBJ2-5; 9 bases are a match to TRBD1. The V gene's germline CDR1 is SGHTA and CDR2 FQGNSA. V lost 7 bases and J lost 9; bases outside the gene matches: 15. This CDR3 is built from 15 residues. Full variable domain (remainder filled in from reference TRBV7-2 and TRBJ2-5): GAGVSQSPSNKVTEKGKDVELRCDPISGHTALYWYRQSLGQGLEFLIYFQGNSAPDKSGLPSDRFSAERTGGSVSTLTIQRTQQEDSAVYLCASIVGQGRGVAQYFGPGTRLLVL.

The chain links TRBV27 to TRBJ1-6; TRBD1 agrees at 8 bases. The junction had 11 bases not matched to a gene; V was cut back by 2 bases and J by 8 bases. The germline V gene encodes CDR1 MNHEY and CDR2 SMNVEV (reference sequence). This CDR3 contains 17 residues. Here the CDR3 reads CASSLGGPDRADSPLHF. CDR3 coding DNA: TGTGCCAGCAGTTTAGGGGGCCCGGACAGGGCAGATTCACCCCTCCACTTT.